These 30 T cell receptor beta chains came from one sample sequenced in a study of blood T cell repertoires in COVID-19. TCRdb's copy holds only in-frame clones and misses some; the assay was immunoSEQ multiplex PCR. The sample has roughly 70,000 clones, about 93% seen once; the top ten hold less than 9%. Sequencing input: peripheral blood. These receptors were obtained from a human donor in a cohort sampled during active COVID-19.

The chain joins TRBV5-6 to TRBJ2-2; 10 nucleotides match TRBD1. The CDR3 totals 16 residues. Germline CDR1 is SGHDT and CDR2 is YYEEEE. Losses at the gene ends were 0 bases for V and 5 bases for J; bases not matched to a gene: 4. This CDR3 is CASSLGQGAGTGELFF. The DNA of the CDR3 is TGTGCCAGCAGCTTGGGACAGGGGGCAGGGACCGGGGAGCTGTTTTTT.

This sequence joins TRBV7-9 and TRBJ1-1; D not resolved. CDR3 size: 12 residues. In germline, CDR1 is SEHNR, CDR2 FQNEAQ (reference sequence). Trimming stripped 3 bases from V and 6 bases from J, with 8 bases between. The CDR3 region is CASSFFSSEAFF. The CDR3 bases are TGTGCCAGCAGCTTCTTCTCTTCTGAAGCTTTCTTT. The full variable domain, completed using reference TRBV7-9 and TRBJ1-1, is DTGVSQNPRHKITKRGQNVTFRCDPISEHNRLYWYRQTLGQGPEFLTYFQNEAQLEKSRLLSDRFSAERPKGSFSTLEIQRTEQGDSAMYLCASSFFSSEAFFGQGTRLTVV.

V is TRBV28 and J is TRBJ1-1; D not resolved. CDR3 length: 15 residues. Trimming pared 5 bases from V and 6 bases from J, leaving 19 bases between. CDR1 and CDR2 (germline): MDHEN, SYDVKM. The chain's CDR3 is CASSPPRGGGAEAFF. The CDR3 nucleotides are TGTGCCAGCAGTCCCCCCCGGGGAGGAGGTGCTGAAGCTTTCTTT.

The chain couples TRBV24-1 to TRBJ2-7, with D possibly being TRBD2 (5 bases). V gave up 10 bases and J gave up 3 bases, with 15 bases separating them. The CDR3 is made up of 13 amino acids. Germline V lookup: CDR1 KGHDR, CDR2 SFDVKD. Here the CDR3 reads CATEMRVLYEQYF. CDR3 sequence (DNA): TGTGCCACAGAGATGAGGGTTCTCTACGAGCAGTACTTC.

V is TRBV7-6 and J is TRBJ2-7, with TRBD1 matching over 9 bases. The germline gives CDR1 SGHVS, CDR2 FNYEAQ. Trimming at V came to 5 bases and at J to 6 bases, leaving 8 bases not matched to a gene. This CDR3 region has 14 residues. The CDR3 DNA is TGTGCCAGCAGCCTGGGACAGGGAATCGGCGAGCAGTACTTC. Translating it yields CASSLGQGIGEQYF.

The DNA for the CDR3 is TGTGCCAGCAGGACAGGGCCTAACACCGGGGAGCTGTTTTTT. Translation gives CASRTGPNTGELFF. The chain joins TRBV9 to TRBJ2-2, with 7 nucleotides matching TRBD1. V shed 5 bases, J shed 2 bases, and the junction held 3 bases outside the gene matches. CDR1 is SGDLS and CDR2 is YYNGEE in the germline V gene. The length of the CDR3 is 14 residues.

The chain employs TRBV20-1 and TRBJ2-5, with no clear D. V lost 6 bases and J 4 bases, leaving 9 bases between the germline ends. CDR3 size: 11 residues. Germline V lookup: CDR1 DFQATT, CDR2 SNEGSKA (reference sequence). The CDR3 sequence is CSAPTPETQYF. The DNA for the CDR3 is TGCAGTGCCCCTACCCCAGAGACCCAGTACTTC.

This CDR3 is CAISQGGAGGPSYEQYF. DNA of the CDR3: TGTGCCATCAGCCAGGGCGGGGCAGGGGGGCCTTCCTACGAGCAGTACTTC. The genes are TRBV10-3 and TRBJ2-7; D might be TRBD1 (7 bases). There are 17 residues in the CDR3. The V gene lost 6 bases and the J gene lost 1 base, with 22 bases spanning the gap. Germline CDR1 and CDR2: ENHRY and SYGVKD.

Only one count was recorded for this clone. The J gene is TRBJ1-4, the V gene TRBV5-1, with D possibly TRBD1 on 6 matching bases. The CDR3 runs to 15 residues. Trimming pared 4 bases from V and 3 bases from J, leaving 13 bases between. Germline lookup yields CDR1 SGHRS and CDR2 YFSETQ. The CDR3 nucleotides read TGCGCCAGCAGCCCCCTAGGACAGCCTAATGAAAAACTGTTTTTT. Protein: CASSPLGQPNEKLFF.

The chain uses TRBV12-3 or TRBV12-4 and TRBJ2-3; D is unresolved. V lost 5 bases and J lost 4, with 7 bases in between. The length of the CDR3 is 12 residues. The CDR3 sequence: CASSNTPDTQYF. The CDR3 DNA sequence: TGTGCCAGCAGTAACACCCCAGATACGCAGTATTTT.

The chain is built from TRBV5-4 and TRBJ2-5, with unresolved D. There are 14 residues in the CDR3. From germline, CDR1 is SGHNT and CDR2 YYREEE (reference sequence). The V end was cut by 0 bases, the J end by 1 base, with 7 bases between. The CDR3 protein is CASSLDTSQETQYF. The CDR3, as DNA: TGTGCCAGCAGCTTGGATACGAGCCAAGAGACCCAGTACTTC.

The chain couples TRBV6-6 to TRBJ1-3, with TRBD1 as a possible D gene (5 bases). Germline CDR1 and CDR2: MNHNY and SVGAGI (reference sequence). The CDR3 is 14 residues long. Trimming shortened V by 7 bases and J by 0 bases, and 10 bases separated the two germline ends. CDR3 sequence reads: CASNRQLSGNTIYF. The CDR3 DNA reads as TGTGCCAGCAACAGACAGCTCTCTGGAAACACCATATATTTT.

The chain joins TRBV7-9 to TRBJ2-5, with D perhaps TRBD2 (7 bases). CDR1 SEHNR and CDR2 FQNEAQ come from the germline V gene (reference sequence). This CDR3 is 14 amino acids long. Trimming shortened V by 5 bases and J by 5 bases, and 15 bases separated the two germline ends. The CDR3 DNA reads as TGTGCCAGCAGCCCCCGGGGGGCCTGGGAGACCCAGTACTTC. Its protein is CASSPRGAWETQYF.

This chain uses TRBV5-1 with TRBJ1-1; D is unclear. This CDR3 has 15 residues. Germline V lookup: CDR1 SGHRS, CDR2 YFSETQ. The ends were cut back, 1 base at V and 4 bases at J, with 14 bases in the middle. CDR3 in amino acids: CASSLSVTAVTEAFF. The CDR3 nucleotides read TGCGCCAGCAGCTTGTCGGTCACAGCGGTCACTGAAGCTTTCTTT. Variable domain in full (rest from reference TRBV5-1 and TRBJ1-1): KAGVTQTPRYLIKTRGQQVTLSCSPISGHRSVSWYQQTPGQGLQFLFEYFSETQRNKGNFPGRFSGRQFSNSRSEMNVSTLELGDSALYLCASSLSVTAVTEAFFGQGTRLTVV.

V and J are TRBV12-2 and TRBJ1-5; the table's TRBD1 call for D was not verified on the DNA. TRBV12-2 is recorded as a pseudogene. The CDR3 consists of 17 residues. CDR3 sequence reads: CASRLEPGHLSNQPQHF. CDR3 DNA sequence: TGTGCAAGTCGCTTGGAACCGGGACACCTTAGCAATCAGCCCCAGCATTTT.

This clone was seen just once. The rearrangement joins TRBV5-1 to TRBJ2-5; no clear D gene. This CDR3 is built from 14 residues. The V end was cut by 3 bases, the J end by 2 bases, with 11 bases between. Germline CDR1 is SGHRS and CDR2 is YFSETQ. This CDR3 is CASSSLDLQETQYF. CDR3 sequence (DNA): TGCGCCAGCAGCTCCCTTGACTTACAAGAGACCCAGTACTTC. The whole variable domain, filled in from reference TRBV5-1 and TRBJ2-5, reads KAGVTQTPRYLIKTRGQQVTLSCSPISGHRSVSWYQQTPGQGLQFLFEYFSETQRNKGNFPGRFSGRQFSNSRSEMNVSTLELGDSALYLCASSSLDLQETQYFGPGTRLLVL.

The chain combines TRBV10-3 with TRBJ2-7; 12 bases are a match to TRBD1. V lost 3 bases, J lost 7 bases, and 7 bases stayed unmatched. This CDR3 contains 15 residues. Germline-derived CDR1 and CDR2 are ENHRY and SYGVKD. The CDR3 is CAISDTGTGGREQYF. The CDR3 DNA is TGTGCCATCAGTGACACCGGGACAGGGGGCCGGGAGCAGTACTTC.

The chain combines TRBV11-2 with TRBJ1-3; D may be TRBD1 (6 bases). The germline V and J ends were trimmed by 4 bases and 3 bases, with 16 bases remaining between them. Germline CDR1 and CDR2: SGHAT and FQNNGV. The CDR3 covers 16 residues. The CDR3 loop reads CASSSPQGQGGNTIYF. CDR3 nucleotide sequence: TGTGCCAGCAGCTCACCACAGGGTCAGGGTGGAAACACCATATATTTT. The whole variable domain, remainder taken from reference TRBV11-2 and TRBJ1-3, is EAGVAQSPRYKIIEKRQSVAFWCNPISGHATLYWYQQILGQGPKLLIQFQNNGVVDDSQLPKDRFSAERLKGVDSTLKIQPAKLEDSAVYLCASSSPQGQGGNTIYFGEGSWLTVV.

The J gene is TRBJ2-3, the V gene TRBV30, with D possibly TRBD2 on 5 matching bases. The germline V gene has CDR1 GTSNPN and CDR2 SVGIG (reference sequence). CDR3 length equals 14 residues. V lost 2 bases, J lost 5 bases, and 14 bases lay in between. The DNA of the CDR3 is TGTGCCTGGAGTCCCGGTGGTGGAGGAGATACGCAGTATTTT. As protein: CAWSPGGGGDTQYF.

The chain recombines TRBV5-1 with TRBJ2-3; the match to TRBD2 covers 13 bases. This CDR3 has 16 amino acids. Germline CDR1 reads SGHRS; CDR2 reads YFSETQ. V lost 0 bases to trimming and J lost 6 bases; unmatched junction nucleotides: 4. CDR3 sequence (DNA): TGCGCCAGCAGCTTGGCCGGACTAGCGGGGGAGGATACGCAGTATTTT. This gives the protein CASSLAGLAGEDTQYF.

The chain carries TRBV3-1 (or the pseudogene TRBV3-2) and TRBJ2-7; tentative D call: TRBD2 (5 bases). Trimming removed 4 bases at V and 2 bases at J, with 15 bases between. This CDR3 region has 15 residues. Germline loops: CDR1 LGHDT, CDR2 YNNKEL (reference sequence). The CDR3 DNA reads as TGTGCCAGCAGCCCCACGGACTTGTTACCCTACGAGCAGTACTTC. Its protein is CASSPTDLLPYEQYF.

The chain combines TRBV19 with TRBJ2-7; 7 bases line up with TRBD1. V lost 5 bases, J lost 0 bases, and 10 bases stayed unmatched. This CDR3 comprises 16 residues. Germline values: CDR1 LNHDA, CDR2 SQIVND (reference sequence). CDR3 sequence (DNA): TGTGCCAGTAGTGACTCGAGACAGGGTAGCTCCTACGAGCAGTACTTC. Encoded protein: CASSDSRQGSSYEQYF.

V gene TRBV3-1 (or the pseudogene TRBV3-2) combines with J gene TRBJ1-2; weak D call: TRBD1 (5 bases). The germline gives CDR1 LGHDT, CDR2 YNNKEL (reference sequence). The V and J ends lost 4 bases and 4 bases respectively, with 19 bases between them. There are 16 residues in the CDR3. CDR3 protein: CASSPGEGRRIYGYTF. DNA of the CDR3: TGTGCCAGCAGCCCGGGGGAGGGGAGAAGAATCTATGGCTACACCTTC.

The V gene is TRBV5-6, the J gene TRBJ1-5; no clear D gene. CDR1 SGHDT and CDR2 YYEEEE come from the germline V gene. V shed 5 bases and J shed 9 bases, with 15 bases lying between them. The CDR3 is made up of 13 amino acids. As DNA, the CDR3 is TGTGCCAGCAGTAGTGGGTCGGCGGGGCCCCAGCATTTT. Amino acids: CASSSGSAGPQHF. Full variable domain (rest looked up from reference TRBV5-6 and TRBJ1-5): DAGVTQSPTHLIKTRGQQVTLRCSPKSGHDTVSWYQQALGQGPQFIFQYYEEEERQRGNFPDRFSGHQFPNYSSELNVNALLLGDSALYLCASSSGSAGPQHFGDGTRLSIL.

This clone has a handful of counts. V and J are TRBV19 and TRBJ2-1; TRBD1 is a possible D gene (5 bases). The V end was cut by 7 bases, the J end by 0 bases, with 13 bases between. Germline V gene lookup returns CDR1 LNHDA and CDR2 SQIVND (reference sequence). The CDR3 totals 15 residues. The CDR3, as DNA: TGTGCCAGTACCTTAGACAGAAGCTCCTACAATGAGCAGTTCTTC. Its translation: CASTLDRSSYNEQFF. The full variable domain, completed using reference TRBV19 and TRBJ2-1, is DGGITQSPKYLFRKEGQNVTLSCEQNLNHDAMYWYRQDPGQGLRLIYYSQIVNDFQKGDIAEGYSVSREKKESFPLTVTSAQKNPTAFYLCASTLDRSSYNEQFFGPGTRLTVL.

This chain uses TRBV11-2 with TRBJ1-2, with a tentative D call TRBD1 (6 bases). This CDR3 contains 18 residues. Trimming pared 2 bases from V and 0 bases from J, leaving 19 bases between. Germline V lookup: CDR1 SGHAT, CDR2 FQNNGV. The DNA for the CDR3 is TGTGCCAGCAGCTTACACGGGGGGTCCAGGGGAACTAACTATGGCTACACCTTC. It translates to CASSLHGGSRGTNYGYTF. Full variable domain (outside the CDR3, taken from reference TRBV11-2 and TRBJ1-2): EAGVAQSPRYKIIEKRQSVAFWCNPISGHATLYWYQQILGQGPKLLIQFQNNGVVDDSQLPKDRFSAERLKGVDSTLKIQPAKLEDSAVYLCASSLHGGSRGTNYGYTFGSGTRLTVV.

The rearrangement joins TRBV19 to TRBJ1-2, with a tentative D call TRBD1 (5 bases). Germline V CDR1 and CDR2: LNHDA, SQIVND (reference sequence). Deletions cut 9 bases from V and 4 bases from J, with 24 bases between. CDR3 size: 16 residues. CDR3 in amino acids: CASLQPGEQSGYGYTF. CDR3 nucleotide sequence: TGTGCCAGCCTACAACCGGGGGAACAATCGGGCTATGGCTACACCTTC.

The chain combines TRBV7-2 with TRBJ2-3; a weak D match, TRBD2 (6 bases). This CDR3 has 14 amino acids. V was pared by 5 bases and J by 5 bases, with 14 bases between. The germline V gene encodes CDR1 SGHTA and CDR2 FQGNSA. This CDR3 reads CASSALGGQDTQYF. The CDR3 region has the DNA TGTGCCAGCAGCGCTCTAGGAGGGCAAGATACGCAGTATTTT.

The rearrangement uses TRBV12-3 or TRBV12-4 and TRBJ2-1, with D maybe TRBD1 (6 bases). Trimming pared 8 bases from V and 6 bases from J, leaving 14 bases between. This CDR3 spans 13 amino acids. The CDR3 DNA sequence: TGTGCCAGCGGCAGGGGTTCCCTCAATGAGCAGTTCTTC. Encoded protein: CASGRGSLNEQFF.

J is TRBJ2-6 and V is TRBV5-4; weak D call: TRBD1 (5 bases). The CDR3 spans 17 residues. The ends were cut back, 1 base at V and 0 bases at J, with 11 bases in the middle. Germline V gene data show CDR1 as SGHNT and CDR2 as YYREEE (reference sequence). The CDR3 loop is CASSLYQGSSGANVLTF. The DNA of the CDR3 is TGTGCCAGCAGCTTGTACCAGGGCTCCTCTGGGGCCAACGTCCTGACTTTC.